This passage covers 5 T cell receptor beta chains from one sample sequenced in a study of cytomegalovirus exposure and HLA in healthy donors. Use of 60 Vbeta and 13 Jbeta primers characterized the PCR. TCRdb's table, derived via immunoSEQ multiplex PCR, lists solely in-frame clones and lacks some. The sample holds approximately 150,000 clones. The sample comprised PBMCs. All receptors derive from a male donor in good health and CMV-seronegative.

The CDR3 DNA follows: TGCGCCAGCAGCTTGGGTGCGGGCTATGGCTACACCTTC. The encoded protein is CASSLGAGYGYTF. This rearrangement joins TRBV5-1 to TRBJ1-2, with D unclear. V was cut by 0 bases and J by 4 bases, with 7 bases left in between. CDR1 is SGHRS and CDR2 is YFSETQ in the germline V gene. The CDR3 has 13 amino acids.

This chain uses TRBV9 with TRBJ1-5; the D is unclear. Germline CDR1 SGDLS, CDR2 YYNGEE. This CDR3 has 15 residues. The ends were cut back, 0 bases at V and 1 base at J, with 8 bases in the middle. CDR3 loop: CASSVGKQSNQPQHF. The CDR3 DNA is TGTGCCAGCAGCGTAGGTAAACAGAGCAATCAGCCCCAGCATTTT. Variable domain in full (rest from reference TRBV9 and TRBJ1-5): DSGVTQTPKHLITATGQRVTLRCSPRSGDLSVYWYQQSLDQGLQFLIQYYNGEERAKGNILERFSAQQFPDLHSELNLSSLELGDSALYFCASSVGKQSNQPQHFGDGTRLSIL.

The chain has TRBV9 and TRBJ1-1; 7 bases map to TRBD1. CDR1 is SGDLS and CDR2 is YYNGEE in the germline V gene. V gave up 3 bases and J gave up 0 bases; unmatched junction bases: 5. The CDR3 is 15 amino acids. CDR3 DNA: TGTGCCAGCAGCGCAGGGGGAAACATGAACACTGAAGCTTTCTTT. It codes for CASSAGGNMNTEAFF.

V is TRBV5-4 and J is TRBJ1-2; the D is unclear. Trimming pared 1 base from V and 3 bases from J, leaving 19 bases between. The germline CDR1 and CDR2 sequences are SGHNT and YYREEE (reference sequence). This CDR3 comprises 17 residues. CDR3 residues: CASSLPGRTALDYGYTF. In DNA, the CDR3 is TGTGCCAGCAGCTTGCCGGGAAGGACCGCGCTAGACTATGGCTACACCTTC.

CDR3 loop: CASSLTGTGASEAFF. In nucleotides, the CDR3 is TGTGCCAGCAGTCTAACCGGGACAGGGGCCTCTGAAGCTTTCTTT. The rearrangement links TRBV6-5 to TRBJ1-1; 10 bases line up with TRBD1. Germline V gene sequence: CDR1 MNHEY, CDR2 SVGAGI. This CDR3 comprises 15 residues. V trimming: 5 bases; J trimming: 6 bases; junction bases outside the gene matches: 9.